This T cell receptor (beta chain) emerged from a study of T cells in narcolepsy. Here immunoSEQ multiplex PCR was the method, and the copy in TCRdb shows in-frame clones only, minus some. The sample has approximately 30,000 clones; around 80% are singletons. This CDR3 spans 15 amino acids. Germline V lookup: CDR1 SEHNR, CDR2 FQNEAQ (reference sequence). The V gene end was trimmed by 5 bases and the J gene end by 4 bases; junction bases not matched to a gene: 5. The sequenced sample was memory (CD45RA-) CD4+ T cells from blood. The chain is built from TRBV7-9 and TRBJ2-3; TRBD1 aligns across 11 bases. This TCR was recovered from a human donor in good health. CDR3 residues: CASSTDRGLADTQYF. CDR3 DNA: TGTGCCAGCAGCACGGACAGGGGGCTAGCAGATACGCAGTATTTT.